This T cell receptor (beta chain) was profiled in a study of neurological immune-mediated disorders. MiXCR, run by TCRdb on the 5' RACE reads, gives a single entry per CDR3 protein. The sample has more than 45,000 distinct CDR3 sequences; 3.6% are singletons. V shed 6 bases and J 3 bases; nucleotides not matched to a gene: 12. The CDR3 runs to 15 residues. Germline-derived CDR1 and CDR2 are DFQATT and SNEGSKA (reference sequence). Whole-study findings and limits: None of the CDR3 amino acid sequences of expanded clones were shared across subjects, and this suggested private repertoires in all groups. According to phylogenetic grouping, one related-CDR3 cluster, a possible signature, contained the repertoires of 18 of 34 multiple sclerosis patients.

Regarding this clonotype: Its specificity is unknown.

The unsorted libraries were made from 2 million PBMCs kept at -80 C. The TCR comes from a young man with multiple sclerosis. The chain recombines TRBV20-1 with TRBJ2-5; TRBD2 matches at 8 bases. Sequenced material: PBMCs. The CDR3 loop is CSAYVGHSGKETQYF. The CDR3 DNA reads TGCAGTGCCTATGTAGGTCATAGCGGGAAAGAGACCCAGTACTTC.